These 22 T cell receptor beta chains came from one sample sequenced in a study of blood T cells in healthy people across ages. A second PCR, run for 7 to 11 cycles, used a sample-barcoded 5' primer plus a J-beta primer mix. TCRdb analysed the 5' RACE reads with MiXCR anew, one entry per CDR3 protein. This sample has about 640,000 distinct CDR3 sequences, with about 54% found just once. The sequenced sample consisted of blood. The receptors stem from a man aged 55 to 70 in good health.

The J gene is TRBJ2-7, the V gene TRBV12-3 or TRBV12-4; D remains unclear. The J call is uncertain, as TRBJ2-5 better fits the DNA end. The CDR3 loop spans 14 amino acids. The CDR3 is CASSSLSQTGTQYF. The CDR3 nucleotides read TGTGCCAGCAGTTCCCTTAGCCAAACGGGGACCCAGTACTTC.

This clonotype appeared a single time. V gene TRBV5-5 combines with J gene TRBJ2-6, with TRBD1 as a possible D gene (6 bases). The CDR3 consists of 16 residues. V lost 0 bases and J 0 bases, leaving 7 bases between the germline ends. Germline lookup yields CDR1 SGHKS and CDR2 YYEKEE (reference sequence). The CDR3, as DNA: TGTGCCAGCAGCTTGGGGACAGTCTCTGGGGCCAACGTCCTGACTTTC. It translates to CASSLGTVSGANVLTF.

This clonotype came up once. The V gene is TRBV9, the J gene TRBJ1-1; no clear D gene. CDR1 is SGDLS and CDR2 is YYNGEE in the germline V gene. The CDR3 has 15 amino acids. V dropped 0 bases and J dropped 6 bases, with 15 bases sitting between them. Written as DNA, the CDR3 is TGTGCCAGCAGCGTAGATGCCCTGTCGAGGGCTGAAGCTTTCTTT. As protein: CASSVDALSRAEAFF.

Only a few counts were recorded for this clonotype. The gene calls are TRBV20-1 and TRBJ2-1; 8 positions agree with TRBD2. The length of the CDR3 is 18 residues. The junction had 18 bases not matched to a gene; V was cut back by 1 base and J by 7 bases. Germline assignment: CDR1 DFQATT and CDR2 SNEGSKA (reference sequence). CDR3 in amino acids: CSARALALNSGVRNEQFF. The CDR3 DNA reads TGCAGTGCTAGAGCTTTGGCCCTGAATAGCGGGGTGAGGAATGAGCAGTTCTTC.

The V call is TRBV20-1, the J call TRBJ1-2; 8 bases agree with TRBD1. CDR1 DFQATT and CDR2 SNEGSKA come from the germline V gene (reference sequence). V gave up 4 bases and J gave up 4 bases; unmatched junction bases: 5. The CDR3 loop spans 13 amino acids. The CDR3 sequence: CSAKDRALYGYTF. The CDR3 coding sequence is TGCAGTGCTAAGGACAGGGCCCTCTATGGCTACACCTTC.

This chain links TRBV7-2 with TRBJ2-1; TRBD2 agrees at 7 bases. Germline V lookup: CDR1 SGHTA, CDR2 FQGNSA. This CDR3 is 15 amino acids long. V gave up 4 bases and J gave up 10 bases; unmatched junction bases: 13. This CDR3 is CASSSPTSQVGEQFF. For the CDR3, the DNA is TGTGCCAGCAGCTCCCCGACTAGCCAGGTGGGGGAGCAGTTCTTC.

This clonotype was counted at least ten times. V is TRBV7-2 and J is TRBJ2-3, with a tentative D call TRBD2 (6 bases). V lost 6 bases, J lost 0 bases, and 7 bases lay in between. This CDR3 contains 13 residues. CDR1 SGHTA and CDR2 FQGNSA come from the germline V gene. In nucleotides, the CDR3 is TGTGCCAGCAGGGGGGGAAGCACAGATACGCAGTATTTT. It encodes CASRGGSTDTQYF.

This chain joins TRBV12-3 or TRBV12-4 and TRBJ2-1; maybe TRBD2 (6 bases). The CDR3 is made up of 13 amino acids. V was trimmed by 8 bases and J by 5 bases, leaving 13 bases between them. CDR3: CASGSGDHNEQFF. In DNA form, the CDR3 reads TGTGCCAGCGGGTCGGGAGACCACAATGAGCAGTTCTTC.

The chain employs TRBV2 and TRBJ2-2; D unclear. CDR3 length: 15 amino acids. V was trimmed by 4 bases and J by 0 bases, leaving 9 bases between them. Germline V gene data show CDR1 as SNHLY and CDR2 as FYNNEI. The DNA for the CDR3 is TGTGCCAGCAGTGTTGCCAGATCGAACACCGGGGAGCTGTTTTTT. Its protein is CASSVARSNTGELFF.

In its sample, this clonotype was seen a few times. The chain carries TRBV4-1 and TRBJ1-2; D remains ambiguous. From germline, CDR1 is MGHRA and CDR2 YSYEKL. CDR3 length: 12 residues. Trimming took off 4 bases at V and 1 base at J, with 4 bases between the two ends. The CDR3 nucleotides are TGCGCCAGCAGCCGGGGTAACTATGGCTACACCTTC. Protein sequence: CASSRGNYGYTF.

The chain joins TRBV9 to TRBJ1-2; D is ambiguous. Trimming cost V 0 bases and J 5 bases, with 5 bases left between them. CDR3 size: 12 residues. Germline values: CDR1 SGDLS, CDR2 YYNGEE. The CDR3 nucleotides read TGTGCCAGCAGCGTAGGTTTATATGGCTACACCTTC. It yields the protein CASSVGLYGYTF.

This chain links TRBV29-1 with TRBJ1-1; D gene uncertain. V was trimmed by 7 bases and J by 1 base, leaving 10 bases between them. CDR3 length equals 12 residues. Germline V CDR1 and CDR2: SQVTM, ANQGSEA. CDR3 bases: TGCAGCGCCGGGGAGGGGAACACTGAAGCTTTCTTT. Its translation: CSAGEGNTEAFF.

The chain carries TRBV5-1 and TRBJ1-2; the D gene is possibly TRBD1 (5 bases). The CDR3 has 14 residues. Germline V gives CDR1 SGHRS, CDR2 YFSETQ. Trimming left V 2 bases short and J 2 bases short, with 10 bases between. This chain's CDR3 is CASSFGDGNYGYTF. The CDR3 DNA is TGCGCCAGCAGCTTTGGGGACGGGAACTATGGCTACACCTTC.

The chain couples TRBV6-5 to TRBJ2-5; the D call may be TRBD1 or TRBD2 (6 bases each). Trimming left V 7 bases short and J 5 bases short, with 14 bases between. Germline values: CDR1 MNHEY, CDR2 SVGAGI. The CDR3 totals 13 residues. The CDR3 spells CASTRLGGETQYF. Here the CDR3 DNA reads TGTGCCAGCACCCGACTAGGGGGGGAGACCCAGTACTTC.

The chain links TRBV3-1 to TRBJ2-4; TRBD1 matches at 9 bases. With the DNA end fitting TRBJ2-7 better, the J assignment may be wrong. Germline V gene data show CDR1 as LGHDT and CDR2 as YNNKEL (reference sequence). This CDR3 contains 14 residues. The CDR3 region has the DNA TGTGCCAGCAGCCAGCCGGGACAGGGATTCGAGCAGTACTTC. This translates into CASSQPGQGFEQYF.

The chain uses TRBV12-3 or TRBV12-4 and TRBJ2-7; no reliable D call. There are 12 residues in the CDR3. Trimming cost V 3 bases and J 3 bases, with 6 bases left between them. CDR3 coding DNA: TGTGCCAGCAGTTTTTTGGGCTACGAGCAGTACTTC. Translating it yields CASSFLGYEQYF.

The rearrangement uses TRBV5-1 and TRBJ2-3; 7 nucleotides line up with TRBD1. The CDR3 has 15 residues. Germline assignment: CDR1 SGHRS and CDR2 YFSETQ. Trimming cost V 4 bases and J 3 bases; bases outside gene matches: 8. The CDR3 loop reads CASSQRTGQTDTQYF. DNA for the CDR3: TGCGCCAGCAGCCAAAGGACAGGACAGACAGATACGCAGTATTTT.

V is TRBV5-1 and J is TRBJ2-4; 10 bases align to TRBD1. The DNA end lines up better with TRBJ2-7; the J call may be wrong. The CDR3 runs 16 residues. CDR1 is SGHRS, CDR2 YFSETQ, per germline. CDR3 in DNA: TGCGCCAGCAGCTTGGAAGGGACAGGGGAAAGATGCGAGCAGTACTTC. This codes for CASSLEGTGERCEQYF.

The chain couples TRBV11-2 to TRBJ2-3, with TRBD1 matching over 9 bases. The V segment lost 4 bases and the J segment 4 bases; nucleotides outside the gene matches: 3. The CDR3 has 14 residues. In germline, CDR1 is SGHAT, CDR2 FQNNGV. The CDR3 is CASSSGTGSDTQYF. The CDR3 DNA is TGTGCCAGCAGCTCCGGGACAGGGTCAGATACGCAGTATTTT. The variable domain in full, with the rest retrieved from reference TRBV11-2 and TRBJ2-3, is EAGVAQSPRYKIIEKRQSVAFWCNPISGHATLYWYQQILGQGPKLLIQFQNNGVVDDSQLPKDRFSAERLKGVDSTLKIQPAKLEDSAVYLCASSSGTGSDTQYFGPGTRLTVL.

This clonotype was counted a few times. V is TRBV29-1 and J is TRBJ1-4; D not certain. CDR1 is SQVTM, CDR2 ANQGSEA, per germline. The CDR3 loop spans 11 amino acids. The germline V and J ends were trimmed by 5 bases and 7 bases, with 8 bases remaining between them. The CDR3 region is CSVHEGEKLFF. CDR3 DNA sequence: TGCAGCGTTCACGAGGGTGAAAAACTGTTTTTT. The full variable domain, completed using reference TRBV29-1 and TRBJ1-4, is SAVISQKPSRDICQRGTSLTIQCQVDSQVTMMFWYRQQPGQSLTLIATANQGSEATYESGFVIDKFPISRPNLTFSTLTVSNMSPEDSSIYLCSVHEGEKLFFGSGTQLSVL.

This clonotype was counted between two and nine times. The chain couples TRBV20-1 to TRBJ2-2, with D unresolved. CDR3 length: 14 residues. Trimming left V 0 bases short and J 8 bases short, with 13 bases between. Germline V gives CDR1 DFQATT, CDR2 SNEGSKA (reference sequence). The CDR3 sequence is CSARDVIPSGELFF. The CDR3 DNA reads as TGCAGTGCTAGAGATGTCATCCCCTCGGGGGAGCTGTTTTTT.

V is TRBV28 and J is TRBJ1-4; D remains ambiguous. This CDR3 region has 11 residues. CDR1 is MDHEN and CDR2 is SYDVKM in the germline V gene. V lost 4 bases and J lost 16, with 13 bases in between. The CDR3 spells CASSSRQEPFF. In nucleotides, the CDR3 is TGTGCCAGCAGTTCCCGACAAGAACCGTTTTTT.